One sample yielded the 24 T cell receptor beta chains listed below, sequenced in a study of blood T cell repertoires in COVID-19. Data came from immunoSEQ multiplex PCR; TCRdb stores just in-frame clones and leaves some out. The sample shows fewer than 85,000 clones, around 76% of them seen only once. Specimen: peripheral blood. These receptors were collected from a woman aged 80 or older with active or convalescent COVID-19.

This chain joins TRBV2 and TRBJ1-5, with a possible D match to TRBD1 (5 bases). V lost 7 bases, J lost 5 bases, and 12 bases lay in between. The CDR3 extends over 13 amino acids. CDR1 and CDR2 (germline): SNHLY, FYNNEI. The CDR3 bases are TGTGCCAGCACTCAGGGTTGGGATCAGCCCCAGCATTTT. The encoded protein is CASTQGWDQPQHF.

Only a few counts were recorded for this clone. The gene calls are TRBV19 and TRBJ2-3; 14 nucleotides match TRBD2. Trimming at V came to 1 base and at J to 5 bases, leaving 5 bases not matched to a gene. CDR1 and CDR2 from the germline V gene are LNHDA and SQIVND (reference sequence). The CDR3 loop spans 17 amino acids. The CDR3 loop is CASSIVGTSGGRDTQYF. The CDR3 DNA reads TGTGCCAGTAGTATAGTTGGGACTAGCGGGGGAAGAGATACGCAGTATTTT.

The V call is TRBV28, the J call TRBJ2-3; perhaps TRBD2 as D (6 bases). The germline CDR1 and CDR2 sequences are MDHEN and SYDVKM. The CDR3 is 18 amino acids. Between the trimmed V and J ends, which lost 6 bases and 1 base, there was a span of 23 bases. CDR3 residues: CASSRGTRPRFRTDTQYF. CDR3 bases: TGTGCCAGCAGCCGGGGGACCCGCCCGAGGTTCCGCACAGATACGCAGTATTTT.

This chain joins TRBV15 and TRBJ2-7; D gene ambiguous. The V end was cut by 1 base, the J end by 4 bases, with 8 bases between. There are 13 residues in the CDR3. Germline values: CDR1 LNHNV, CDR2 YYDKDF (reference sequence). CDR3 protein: CATSRGALYEQYF. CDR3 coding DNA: TGTGCCACCAGCAGAGGGGCCCTTTACGAGCAGTACTTC.

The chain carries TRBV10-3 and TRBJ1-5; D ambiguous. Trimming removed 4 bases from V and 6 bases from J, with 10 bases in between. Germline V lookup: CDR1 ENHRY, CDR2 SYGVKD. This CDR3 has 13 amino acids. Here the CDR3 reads CAISGGDPQPQHF. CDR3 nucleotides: TGTGCCATCAGTGGCGGCGACCCTCAGCCCCAGCATTTT.

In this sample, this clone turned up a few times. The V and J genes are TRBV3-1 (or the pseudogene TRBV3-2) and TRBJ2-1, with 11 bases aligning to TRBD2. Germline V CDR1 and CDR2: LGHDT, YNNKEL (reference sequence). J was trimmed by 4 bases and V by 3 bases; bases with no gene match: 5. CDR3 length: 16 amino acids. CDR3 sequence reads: CASSHSTSGVYNEQFF. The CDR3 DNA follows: TGTGCCAGCAGCCACTCGACTAGCGGGGTTTACAATGAGCAGTTCTTC.

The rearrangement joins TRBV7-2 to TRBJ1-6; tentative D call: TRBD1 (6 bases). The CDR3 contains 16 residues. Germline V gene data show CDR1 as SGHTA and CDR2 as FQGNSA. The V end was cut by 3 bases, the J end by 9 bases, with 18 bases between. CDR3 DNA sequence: TGTGCCAGCAGCTTGGGACGCGGGGGCTTAGGTTCACCCCTCCACTTT. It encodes CASSLGRGGLGSPLHF.

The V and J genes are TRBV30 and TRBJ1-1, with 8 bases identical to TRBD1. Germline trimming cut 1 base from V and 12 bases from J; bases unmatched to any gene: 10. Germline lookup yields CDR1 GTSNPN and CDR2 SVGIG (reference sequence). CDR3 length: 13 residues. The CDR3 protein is CAWSATGGLMTFF. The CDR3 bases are TGTGCCTGGAGTGCAACAGGGGGGTTAATGACTTTCTTT.

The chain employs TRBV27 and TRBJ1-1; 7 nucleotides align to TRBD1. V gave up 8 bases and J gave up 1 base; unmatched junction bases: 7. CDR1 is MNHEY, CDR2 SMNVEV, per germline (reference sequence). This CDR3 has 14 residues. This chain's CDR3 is CASRRQGANTEAFF. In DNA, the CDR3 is TGTGCCAGCCGAAGACAGGGTGCGAACACTGAAGCTTTCTTT.

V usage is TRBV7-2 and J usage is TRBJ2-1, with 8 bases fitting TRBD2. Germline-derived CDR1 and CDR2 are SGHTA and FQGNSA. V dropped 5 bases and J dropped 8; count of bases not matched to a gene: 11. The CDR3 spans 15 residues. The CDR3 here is CASSVRGGGPDEQFF. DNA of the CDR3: TGTGCCAGCAGCGTGAGGGGCGGGGGGCCCGATGAGCAGTTCTTC.

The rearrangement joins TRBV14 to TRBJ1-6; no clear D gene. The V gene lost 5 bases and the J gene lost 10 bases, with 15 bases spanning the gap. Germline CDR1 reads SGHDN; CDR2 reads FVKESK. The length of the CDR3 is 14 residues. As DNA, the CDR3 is TGTGCCAGCAGCTTGATCACGGGAACATCACCCCTCCACTTT. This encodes CASSLITGTSPLHF.

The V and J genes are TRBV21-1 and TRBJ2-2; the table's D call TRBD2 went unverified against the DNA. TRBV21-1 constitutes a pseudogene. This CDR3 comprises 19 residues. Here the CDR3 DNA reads TGTGCCAGCAGCAAAGTGGGACTAGCGGGGGGGCTGAACACCGGGGAGCTGTTTTTT. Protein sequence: CASSKVGLAGGLNTGELFF.

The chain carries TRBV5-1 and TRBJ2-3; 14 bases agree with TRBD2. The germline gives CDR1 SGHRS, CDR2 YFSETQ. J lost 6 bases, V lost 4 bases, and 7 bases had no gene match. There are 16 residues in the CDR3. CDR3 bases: TGCGCCAGCAGCCCGACTAGCGGGGGGGCCGGGGATACGCAGTATTTT. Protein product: CASSPTSGGAGDTQYF.

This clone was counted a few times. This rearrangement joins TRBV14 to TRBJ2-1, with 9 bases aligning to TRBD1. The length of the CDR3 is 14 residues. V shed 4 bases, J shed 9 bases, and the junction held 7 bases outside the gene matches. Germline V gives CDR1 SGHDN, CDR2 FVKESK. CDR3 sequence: CASSRDRVLGEQFF. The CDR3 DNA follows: TGTGCCAGCAGCCGGGACAGGGTTTTGGGTGAGCAGTTCTTC.

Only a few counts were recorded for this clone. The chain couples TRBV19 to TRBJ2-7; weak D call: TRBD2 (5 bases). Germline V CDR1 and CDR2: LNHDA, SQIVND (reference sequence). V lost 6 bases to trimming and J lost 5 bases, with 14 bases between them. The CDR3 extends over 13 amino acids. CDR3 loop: CASSARGVDEQYF. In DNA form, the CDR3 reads TGTGCCAGTAGCGCTCGGGGTGTGGACGAGCAGTACTTC.

The CDR3 protein is CASSDSAVATGELFF. As DNA, the CDR3 is TGTGCCAGCAGTGACTCGGCCGTCGCCACCGGGGAGCTGTTTTTT. The chain combines TRBV6-4 with TRBJ2-2; D is ambiguous. Trimming shortened V by 0 bases and J by 4 bases, and 9 bases separated the two germline ends. Per the germline V gene, CDR1 is MRHNA and CDR2 is SNTAGT. This CDR3 is 15 amino acids long.

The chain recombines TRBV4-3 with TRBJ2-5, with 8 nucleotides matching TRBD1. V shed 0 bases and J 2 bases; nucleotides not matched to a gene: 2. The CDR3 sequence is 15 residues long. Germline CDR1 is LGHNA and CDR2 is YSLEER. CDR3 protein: CASSQETGGQETQYF. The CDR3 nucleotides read TGCGCCAGCAGCCAAGAAACAGGGGGTCAAGAGACCCAGTACTTC.

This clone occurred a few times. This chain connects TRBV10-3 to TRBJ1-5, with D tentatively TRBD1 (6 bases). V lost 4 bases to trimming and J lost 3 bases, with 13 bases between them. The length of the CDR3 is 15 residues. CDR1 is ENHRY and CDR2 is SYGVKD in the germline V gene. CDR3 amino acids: CAISGVGQTNQPQHF. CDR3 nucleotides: TGTGCCATCAGTGGCGTAGGACAGACCAATCAGCCCCAGCATTTT.

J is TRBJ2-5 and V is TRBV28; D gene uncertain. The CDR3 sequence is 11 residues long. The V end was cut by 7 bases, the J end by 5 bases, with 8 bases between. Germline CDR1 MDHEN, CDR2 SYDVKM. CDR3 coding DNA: TGTGCCAGCACAGAAGATGAGACCCAGTACTTC. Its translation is CASTEDETQYF.

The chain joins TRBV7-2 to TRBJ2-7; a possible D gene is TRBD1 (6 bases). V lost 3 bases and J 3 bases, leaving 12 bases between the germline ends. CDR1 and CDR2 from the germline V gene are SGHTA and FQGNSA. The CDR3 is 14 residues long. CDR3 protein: CASSFSQGNYEQYF. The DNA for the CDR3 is TGTGCCAGCAGCTTTTCACAGGGAAACTACGAGCAGTACTTC.

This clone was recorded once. CDR3 protein: CSVDYTGTGNTIYF. The CDR3 nucleotides read TGCAGCGTTGACTATACAGGGACTGGAAACACCATATATTTT. This chain links TRBV29-1 with TRBJ1-3; D possibly corresponds to TRBD1 (6 bases). The CDR3 has 14 residues. CDR1 is SQVTM and CDR2 is ANQGSEA in the germline V gene. The ends were cut back, 3 bases at V and 2 bases at J, with 11 bases in the middle.

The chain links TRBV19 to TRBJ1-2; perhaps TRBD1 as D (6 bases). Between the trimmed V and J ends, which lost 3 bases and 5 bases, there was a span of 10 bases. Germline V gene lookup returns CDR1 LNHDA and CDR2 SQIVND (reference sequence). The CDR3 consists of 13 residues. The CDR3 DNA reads TGTGCCAGTAGTATTGACAGGTCTTATGGCTACACCTTC. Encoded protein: CASSIDRSYGYTF. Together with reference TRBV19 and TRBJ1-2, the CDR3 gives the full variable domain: DGGITQSPKYLFRKEGQNVTLSCEQNLNHDAMYWYRQDPGQGLRLIYYSQIVNDFQKGDIAEGYSVSREKKESFPLTVTSAQKNPTAFYLCASSIDRSYGYTFGSGTRLTVV.

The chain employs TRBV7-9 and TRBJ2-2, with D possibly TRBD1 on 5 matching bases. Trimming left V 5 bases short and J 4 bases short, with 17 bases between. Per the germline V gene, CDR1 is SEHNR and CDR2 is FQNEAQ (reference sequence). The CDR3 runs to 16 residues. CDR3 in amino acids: CASSPGQGPGTGELFF. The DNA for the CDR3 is TGTGCCAGCAGCCCCGGCCAGGGTCCGGGCACCGGGGAGCTGTTTTTT.

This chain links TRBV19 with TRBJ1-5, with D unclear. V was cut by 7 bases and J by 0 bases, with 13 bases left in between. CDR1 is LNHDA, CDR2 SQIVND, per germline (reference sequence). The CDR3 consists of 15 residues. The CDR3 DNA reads TGTGCCAGTACTGCTTCGGTGTATAGCAATCAGCCCCAGCATTTT. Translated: CASTASVYSNQPQHF.